This T cell receptor (beta chain) was found in a study of T cell responses to AZD1222 COVID-19 vaccine. Study findings and constraints: With two AZD1222 doses given, Spike-specific TCR breadth and depth both rose. Within unmutated variant regions lay the reported targets of nearly half of spike-specific TCRs.

Produced via immunoSEQ multiplex PCR; TCRdb's table is partial and in-frame only. This sample carries some 250,000 clones, 94% of them seen once, and the ten largest clones take around 0.6%. Turning to this clone: Its antigen is not identified.

This CDR3 comprises 13 residues. The germline V and J ends were trimmed by 3 bases and 6 bases, with 14 bases remaining between them. Germline CDR1 DFQATT, CDR2 SNEGSKA (reference sequence). The chain combines TRBV20-1 with TRBJ1-2, with D possibly being TRBD1 (6 bases). This TCR was sampled from an adult who received the AZD1222 COVID-19 vaccine. The sequencing here drew on peripheral blood, taken 28 days after the second AZD1222 dose. CDR3 region: CSASTWGANGYTF. Written as DNA, the CDR3 is TGCAGTGCTAGTACATGGGGGGCGAATGGCTACACCTTC.